Below, 5 T cell receptor beta chains from the same sample are listed, as sequenced in a study of T cell clones after liver transplantation. Clones were read by immunoSEQ multiplex PCR, and TCRdb kept only the in-frame ones, dropping some. The data contain 51,000 or so clones, roughly nine tenths of them seen just once; the ten biggest clones take up 13% to 15%. The sequencing here drew on CD8+ T cells from blood, taken 12 months after liver transplant. Receptors were obtained from a human patient who received a liver transplant. The graft donor may have given rise to some T cells.

V usage is TRBV11-2 and J usage is TRBJ2-2; no clear D gene. The CDR3 sequence is 14 residues long. Germline assignment: CDR1 SGHAT and CDR2 FQNNGV. V dropped 5 bases and J dropped 4 bases, with 11 bases sitting between them. The CDR3, as DNA: TGTGCCAGCAGCCGGACCTTGGGCACCGGGGAGCTGTTTTTT. Translated: CASSRTLGTGELFF. The entire variable domain, with the rest obtained from reference TRBV11-2 and TRBJ2-2, is as follows: EAGVAQSPRYKIIEKRQSVAFWCNPISGHATLYWYQQILGQGPKLLIQFQNNGVVDDSQLPKDRFSAERLKGVDSTLKIQPAKLEDSAVYLCASSRTLGTGELFFGEGSRLTVL.

The chain recombines TRBV27 with TRBJ2-3; perhaps D is TRBD1 or TRBD2 (5 bases each). Trimming took off 5 bases at V and 4 bases at J, with 16 bases between the two ends. Per germline, CDR1 MNHEY and CDR2 SMNVEV (reference sequence). This CDR3 is built from 15 residues. CDR3 coding DNA: TGTGCCAGCAGTCTCCCGGGACGACCCCCAGATACGCAGTATTTT. Translating gives CASSLPGRPPDTQYF.

The chain uses TRBV28 and TRBJ2-7; 8 nucleotides line up with TRBD1. J was trimmed by 7 bases and V by 8 bases; bases with no gene match: 10. CDR1 MDHEN and CDR2 SYDVKM come from the germline V gene. The CDR3 loop spans 13 amino acids. CDR3 sequence: CASQGAMGEEQYF. CDR3 coding DNA: TGTGCCAGCCAGGGGGCGATGGGTGAGGAGCAGTACTTC.

The chain is built from TRBV4-3 and TRBJ1-2; no definite D call. The CDR3 runs 16 residues. V was trimmed by 0 bases and J by 6 bases, leaving 17 bases between them. From germline, CDR1 is LGHNA and CDR2 YSLEER. In nucleotides, the CDR3 is TGCGCCAGCAGCCAAGATTCGGCAGCGCCGTTGGATGGCTACACCTTC. It codes for CASSQDSAAPLDGYTF.

In its sample, this clone was seen a few times. The gene calls are TRBV4-1 and TRBJ2-7; no clear D. The CDR3 length is 11 residues. Germline V gene sequence: CDR1 MGHRA, CDR2 YSYEKL. Trimming removed 3 bases at V and 5 bases at J, with 5 bases between. The CDR3 bases are TGCGCCAGCAGCCATTATAACGAGCAGTACTTC. It is translated as CASSHYNEQYF.